The 3 T cell receptor beta chains given below trace back to one sample, sequenced in a study of CD8+ T cells in alopecia areata. Regarding treatment: oral pan-JAK inhibitor, 5-10 mg twice daily. RNA, once extracted, was reverse transcribed into cDNA for use as the sequencing template. The table came from immunoSEQ multiplex PCR; TCRdb's copy has only in-frame clones and leaves some out. Among approximately 280,000 clones listed, nearly 60% were seen once. The input for sequencing was CD4+ T cells sorted from blood, taken at week 24, from a patient treated with tofacitinib. Receptors were obtained from a human donor with alopecia areata.

The chain carries TRBV2 and TRBJ2-1; tentatively, D is TRBD2 (5 bases). Germline V gene data show CDR1 as SNHLY and CDR2 as FYNNEI. V shed 7 bases and J shed 5 bases, with 12 bases lying between them. CDR3 length: 13 amino acids. The DNA for the CDR3 is TGTGCCAGCAACAATCTGAGGGACAATGAGCAGTTCTTC. It specifies CASNNLRDNEQFF.

The sample holds a few counts of this clone. CDR3 in DNA: TGTGCCAGTACCCAGCGGGGGAGAGGCGAGACCCAGTACTTC. It specifies CASTQRGRGETQYF. The V call is TRBV19, the J call TRBJ2-5, with 8 bases lining up with TRBD2. Per the germline V gene, CDR1 is LNHDA and CDR2 is SQIVND (reference sequence). The V segment lost 7 bases and the J segment 5 bases; nucleotides outside the gene matches: 9. The CDR3 sequence is 14 residues long. The full variable domain, its missing parts supplied by reference TRBV19 and TRBJ2-5, is DGGITQSPKYLFRKEGQNVTLSCEQNLNHDAMYWYRQDPGQGLRLIYYSQIVNDFQKGDIAEGYSVSREKKESFPLTVTSAQKNPTAFYLCASTQRGRGETQYFGPGTRLLVL.

V gene TRBV29-1 combines with J gene TRBJ1-4, with TRBD1 matching over 7 bases. V shed 5 bases and J 6 bases; nucleotides not matched to a gene: 6. This CDR3 contains 13 residues. Germline loops: CDR1 SQVTM, CDR2 ANQGSEA. The CDR3 region has the DNA TGCAGCGTTCCTATCAGGGGGGATGAAAAACTGTTTTTT. It encodes CSVPIRGDEKLFF.